These T cell receptor beta chains were read from a single sample in a study of blood T cell repertoires in COVID-19. Only in-frame clones appear in the TCRdb table, and some are missing; sequencing was by immunoSEQ multiplex PCR. The table records about 440,000 clones, 90% of them present only once. Sequenced: PBMCs or T cells enriched from blood (not recorded which). These TCRs come from a man younger than 35 who had recovered from COVID-19. Each CDR3 is given with its conserved first and last residue. A D gene is named only where the DNA matches it firmly. Clone size is stated in some rows and not others, as once, few, many or a class when expanded.

abundance | j_gene | len | d_gene | v_gene | CDR3nt | CDR3aa
- | TRBJ2-7 | 13 | - | TRBV18 | TGTGCCAGCTCACCGCCCAGCTCCTACGAGCAGTACTTC | CASSPPSSYEQYF
once | TRBJ2-1 | 13 | TRBD2 | TRBV25-1 | TGTGCCAGCATTGCGGGAGGGTACAATGAGCAGTTCTTC | CASIAGGYNEQFF
- | TRBJ1-2 | 13 | TRBD1 | TRBV5-1 | TGCGCCAGCTCCAGGGGGGAGCGAGATGGCTACACCTTC | CASSRGERDGYTF
- | TRBJ1-2 | 13 | TRBD1 | TRBV13 | TGTGCCAGCAGCCGAGGGGGCGCGGATGGCTACACCTTC | CASSRGGADGYTF
- | TRBJ1-5 | 14 | - | TRBV6-5 | TGTGCCAGCAGTCGCGGGCCGAGCAATCAGCCCCAGCATTTT | CASSRGPSNQPQHF
- | TRBJ2-7 | 16 | - | TRBV15 | TGTGCCACCAGCAGCTCCGGGACTCAACCCTCCGGCGAGCAGTACTTC | CATSSSGTQPSGEQYF
- | TRBJ1-1 | 15 | TRBD1 | TRBV9 | TGTGCCAGCAGCGCCACCGACAGGGTAAGCCCTGAAGCTTTCTTT | CASSATDRVSPEAFF
- | TRBJ1-2 | 14 | - | TRBV28 | TGTGCCAGCAGTTTAGAAAAGTACGGGATTGGCTACACCTTC | CASSLEKYGIGYTF
- | TRBJ1-5 | 13 | TRBD1 | TRBV6-5 | TGTGCCAGCACCGGGACAGGATATCAGCCCCAGCATTTT | CASTGTGYQPQHF
- | TRBJ1-2 | 14 | - | TRBV19 | TGTGCCAGTAGTCCCAGGGGAGTCAACTATGGCTACACCTTC | CASSPRGVNYGYTF
- | TRBJ2-7 | 11 | - | TRBV6-5 | TGTGCCAGCAGTTCATTTTTGGAGCAGTACTTC | CASSSFLEQYF
- | TRBJ1-6 | 12 | TRBD1 | TRBV19 | TGTGCCAGTAGTGGGGACAGGGGACCCCTCCACTTT | CASSGDRGPLHF
- | TRBJ2-7 | 14 | TRBD1 | TRBV18 | TGTGCCAGCTCACCCGCACCGAACAGGGGCGAGCAGTACTTC | CASSPAPNRGEQYF
once | TRBJ1-2 | 14 | - | TRBV7-9 | TGTGCCAGCAGCTTAGAGGGGGTTTCCTATGGCTACACCTTC | CASSLEGVSYGYTF
once | TRBJ1-2 | 12 | - | TRBV20-1 | TGCAGTGCTAGTGCGGTAGACTATGGCTACACCTTC | CSASAVDYGYTF
- | TRBJ2-7 | 12 | - | TRBV2 | TGTGCCAGCATTTCGGACTCTGACGAGCAGTACTTC | CASISDSDEQYF
- | TRBJ1-2 | 14 | - | TRBV3-1/TRBV3-2 | TGTGCCAGCAGCCAAGATCCAGGGGTCTATGGCTACACCTTC | CASSQDPGVYGYTF
- | TRBJ1-1 | 13 | - | TRBV14 | TGTGCCAGCAGCCAGGTCAGGTACACTGAAGCTTTCTTT | CASSQVRYTEAFF
- | TRBJ2-1 | 14 | - | TRBV18 | TGTGCCAGCTCACCAAAGGCAGGGGTCAATGAGCAGTTCTTC | CASSPKAGVNEQFF
- | TRBJ2-1 | 13 | TRBD2 | TRBV10-2 | TGCGCCAGCAGTGCGAGCGGGGGATGGGAGCAGTTCTTC | CASSASGGWEQFF
- | TRBJ2-1 | 16 | TRBD2 | TRBV7-2 | TGTGCCAGCAGCTTAGCTAGCGGGATCTCCTACAATGAGCAGTTCTTC | CASSLASGISYNEQFF
- | TRBJ1-6 | 16 | TRBD1 | TRBV5-1 | TGCGCCAGCAGCAACGGACAGGAGAGCTATAATTCACCCCTCCACTTT | CASSNGQESYNSPLHF
- | TRBJ1-3 | 16 | - | TRBV5-1 | TGCGCCAGCAGCTTCTCCTCAGGTCTCTCTGGAAACACCATATATTTT | CASSFSSGLSGNTIYF